These 24 T cell receptor beta chains were sequenced from one sample in a study of T cell repertoires in ileal Crohn's disease. This table comes from immunoSEQ multiplex PCR, and its TCRdb copy is limited to in-frame clones, with some not included. The sample contains roughly 2,500 clones, around 73% of which appear only once. The specimen sequenced was ileal tissue. Receptors originate from an adult with Crohn's disease.

By its share, this clone is large. The chain recombines TRBV10-2 with TRBJ2-5; D ambiguous. Germline V gives CDR1 WSHSY, CDR2 SAAADI. CDR3 length equals 13 residues. V was clipped by 4 bases and J by 2 bases, with 8 bases between them. DNA for the CDR3: TGCGCCAGCAGTGGACTGATTCAAGAGACCCAGTACTTC. This gives the protein CASSGLIQETQYF.

As regards this clone: At one of its ends the junction is not consistent with the germline gene, which may arise from a read error. The gene calls are TRBV7-7 and TRBJ2-2; 7 bases align to TRBD1. Germline CDR1 reads SSHAT; CDR2 reads FNYEAQ (reference sequence). The CDR3 is 17 residues long. The CDR3 nucleotides read TGTGCTAGCAGCCAGACGAATCCGGGACAGCCAACCGGGGAGCTGTTTTTT. It encodes CASSQTNPGQPTGELFF.

This clone was counted a few times. This chain's CDR3 is CASSLQREWDEQFF. DNA for the CDR3: TGTGCCAGCAGTTTACAGCGGGAGTGGGATGAGCAGTTCTTC. The genes are TRBV27 and TRBJ2-1; 8 positions match TRBD2. V dropped 2 bases and J dropped 8; count of bases not matched to a gene: 5. The CDR3 totals 14 residues. Germline CDR1 MNHEY, CDR2 SMNVEV (reference sequence).

The V call is TRBV19, the J call TRBJ2-4, with D possibly TRBD1 on 5 matching bases. Between the trimmed V and J ends, which lost 1 base and 0 bases, there was a span of 13 bases. CDR3 length: 17 amino acids. From germline, CDR1 is LNHDA and CDR2 SQIVND (reference sequence). CDR3 amino acids: CASSIGAGLLAKNIQYF. The CDR3 bases are TGTGCCAGTAGTATAGGGGCAGGGCTACTAGCCAAAAACATTCAGTACTTC. Full variable domain (outside the CDR3, taken from reference TRBV19 and TRBJ2-4): DGGITQSPKYLFRKEGQNVTLSCEQNLNHDAMYWYRQDPGQGLRLIYYSQIVNDFQKGDIAEGYSVSREKKESFPLTVTSAQKNPTAFYLCASSIGAGLLAKNIQYFGAGTRLSVL.

Remarks on this clone: A read error may produce the germline difference seen at one junction end. The CDR3 spells CATSRGDNTDTQYF. The CDR3 DNA reads TGTGCCACCAGTCGCGGGGATAACACAGATACGCAGTATTTT. This chain joins TRBV10-3 and TRBJ2-3; TRBD2 is a possible D gene (6 bases). The V gene's germline CDR1 is ENHRY and CDR2 SYGVKD. The CDR3 has 14 residues.

The chain employs TRBV6-6 and TRBJ2-5; D might be TRBD1 (6 bases). Germline V CDR1 and CDR2: MNHNY, SVGAGI (reference sequence). Trimming took off 8 bases at V and 4 bases at J, with 8 bases between the two ends. This CDR3 has 11 residues. CDR3 nucleotides: TGTGCCAGCTCCAGGGGAGAGACCCAGTACTTC. Residues: CASSRGETQYF.

This clone was observed a few times. V gene TRBV5-1 combines with J gene TRBJ2-1, with 7 bases fitting TRBD2. Per the germline V gene, CDR1 is SGHRS and CDR2 is YFSETQ. J was trimmed by 0 bases and V by 0 bases; bases with no gene match: 6. The CDR3 has 17 residues. The CDR3 region has the DNA TGCGCCAGCAGCTTGGACGGGAGGTTACGCTCCTACAATGAGCAGTTCTTC. Translation: CASSLDGRLRSYNEQFF.

The chain is built from TRBV11-2 and TRBJ2-7, with a possible D match to TRBD1 (5 bases). The CDR3 runs 13 residues. Trimming left V 1 base short and J 9 bases short, with 13 bases between. Germline V gene data show CDR1 as SGHAT and CDR2 as FQNNGV. The CDR3 sequence: CASSLGFREGQYF. The CDR3 DNA reads as TGTGCCAGCAGCTTAGGTTTCAGGGAAGGGCAGTACTTC. The complete variable domain, with remaining parts taken from reference TRBV11-2 and TRBJ2-7, reads EAGVAQSPRYKIIEKRQSVAFWCNPISGHATLYWYQQILGQGPKLLIQFQNNGVVDDSQLPKDRFSAERLKGVDSTLKIQPAKLEDSAVYLCASSLGFREGQYFGPGTRLTVT.

The CDR3 loop is CASSRETGHTDTQYF. CDR3 in DNA: TGCGCCAGCAGCCGAGAGACAGGCCACACAGATACGCAGTATTTT. J is TRBJ2-3 and V is TRBV5-1; D is perhaps TRBD1 (6 bases). Germline V gene lookup returns CDR1 SGHRS and CDR2 YFSETQ. With 4 bases removed from V and 2 bases from J, the gap between germline ends came to 14 bases. The CDR3 has 15 amino acids.

The rearrangement links TRBV5-1 to TRBJ1-1, with unresolved D. Germline loops: CDR1 SGHRS, CDR2 YFSETQ. CDR3 length: 13 residues. Trimming pared 4 bases from V and 9 bases from J, leaving 16 bases between. CDR3 nucleotide sequence: TGCGCCAGCAGCCCGCCCCAGCGCACCCAAGCTTTCTTT. Translation gives CASSPPQRTQAFF. Complete variable domain (other parts from reference TRBV5-1 and TRBJ1-1): KAGVTQTPRYLIKTRGQQVTLSCSPISGHRSVSWYQQTPGQGLQFLFEYFSETQRNKGNFPGRFSGRQFSNSRSEMNVSTLELGDSALYLCASSPPQRTQAFFGQGTRLTVV.

The V and J genes are TRBV7-9 and TRBJ2-1; weak D call: TRBD2 (5 bases). Between the trimmed V and J ends, which lost 1 base and 1 base, there was a span of 8 bases. The CDR3 extends over 15 amino acids. In germline, CDR1 is SEHNR, CDR2 FQNEAQ (reference sequence). Here the CDR3 reads CASSLDRDSYNEQFF. CDR3 bases: TGTGCCAGCAGCTTAGACCGGGATTCCTACAATGAGCAGTTCTTC.

V gene TRBV28 combines with J gene TRBJ2-3; D is possibly TRBD1 (6 bases). Germline assignment: CDR1 MDHEN and CDR2 SYDVKM. The CDR3 extends over 15 amino acids. V was clipped by 6 bases and J by 2 bases, with 15 bases between them. The chain's CDR3 is CASRRRTDFTDTQYF. The CDR3, as DNA: TGTGCCAGCAGGCGCCGGACAGACTTCACAGATACGCAGTATTTT.

The sample holds a few counts of this clone. This rearrangement joins TRBV5-1 to TRBJ2-1; unclear D gene. CDR3 size: 16 residues. The ends were cut back, 6 bases at V and 0 bases at J, with 16 bases in the middle. The germline gives CDR1 SGHRS, CDR2 YFSETQ. CDR3 sequence (DNA): TGCGCCAGCAACACCTTACCATCTGACTCCTACAATGAGCAGTTCTTC. This translates into CASNTLPSDSYNEQFF.

This clone showed up just once. The chain joins TRBV7-9 to TRBJ2-1; weak D call: TRBD1 (6 bases). With 2 bases removed from V and 1 base from J, the gap between germline ends came to 15 bases. CDR1 is SEHNR and CDR2 is FQNEAQ in the germline V gene (reference sequence). CDR3 size: 17 residues. CDR3 bases: TGTGCCAGCAGCTTACTTTCCAGGGGATCATCCTACAATGAGCAGTTCTTC. It is translated as CASSLLSRGSSYNEQFF.

This clone is labeled large. The CDR3 DNA reads TGCAGCGGTCGATTAGCGGGAGGTGGTAGTAACACAGATACGCAGTATTTT. Protein product: CSGRLAGGGSNTDTQYF. The gene calls are TRBV29-1 and TRBJ2-3; 10 positions match TRBD2. Trimming took 7 bases from V and 2 from J; bases not matched to a gene: 15. Germline V gene data show CDR1 as SQVTM and CDR2 as ANQGSEA. CDR3 size: 17 residues.

This clone has just a few counts. Other DNA sequences in the sample encode the same CDR3. V is TRBV25-1 and J is TRBJ1-6; the D gene is possibly TRBD1 (5 bases). The CDR3 contains 13 residues. Per germline, CDR1 MGHDK and CDR2 SYGVNS. V lost 8 bases and J 7 bases, leaving 12 bases between the germline ends. This CDR3 is CASGWGENSPLHF. The DNA for the CDR3 is TGTGCCAGCGGCTGGGGGGAGAATTCACCCCTCCACTTT.

This chain uses TRBV5-6 with TRBJ1-2; a weak D match, TRBD1 (6 bases). This CDR3 spans 12 amino acids. V lost 4 bases and J lost 4, with 8 bases in between. Germline lookup yields CDR1 SGHDT and CDR2 YYEEEE. The CDR3 is CASSVTGYGYTF. In nucleotides, the CDR3 is TGTGCCAGCAGCGTGACAGGCTATGGCTACACCTTC.

This chain uses TRBV30 with TRBJ1-2; D is perhaps TRBD1 (5 bases). This CDR3 comprises 14 residues. Deletions cut 2 bases from V and 8 bases from J, with 18 bases between. CDR1 GTSNPN and CDR2 SVGIG come from the germline V gene (reference sequence). The CDR3 is CAWSWVDGKGGYTF. In DNA, the CDR3 is TGTGCCTGGAGTTGGGTGGACGGAAAGGGGGGCTACACCTTC.

The gene calls are TRBV14 and TRBJ2-7; D is uncertain. Trimming took off 4 bases at V and 3 bases at J, with 7 bases between the two ends. Germline V lookup: CDR1 SGHDN, CDR2 FVKESK. The CDR3 extends over 12 amino acids. The CDR3 loop is CASSPSNYEQYF. DNA for the CDR3: TGTGCCAGCAGCCCATCAAACTACGAGCAGTACTTC.

This chain links TRBV27 with TRBJ2-1, with 7 bases matching TRBD2. The V gene end was trimmed by 3 bases and the J gene end by 7 bases; junction bases not matched to a gene: 6. The CDR3 is 14 amino acids. Germline lookup yields CDR1 MNHEY and CDR2 SMNVEV (reference sequence). CDR3: CASSFGLEGNEQFF. CDR3 nucleotide sequence: TGTGCCAGCAGTTTCGGACTAGAGGGTAATGAGCAGTTCTTC.

This clone occurred a few times. The J gene is TRBJ2-7, the V gene TRBV5-1; D is ambiguous. This CDR3 region has 13 residues. Between the trimmed V and J ends, which lost 4 bases and 7 bases, there was a span of 15 bases. Germline CDR1 is SGHRS and CDR2 is YFSETQ. The CDR3: CASSEVPDAEQYF. The CDR3 region has the DNA TGCGCCAGCAGCGAGGTCCCCGATGCTGAGCAGTACTTC.

CDR3 coding DNA: TGTGCCAGGCATCCGGGAGGGGAGACCCAGTACTTC. This translates into CARHPGGETQYF. This chain connects TRBV27 to TRBJ2-5; 8 bases line up with TRBD2. Per the germline V gene, CDR1 is MNHEY and CDR2 is SMNVEV (reference sequence). J was trimmed by 5 bases and V by 9 bases; bases with no gene match: 5. This CDR3 is built from 12 residues.

This chain links TRBV2 with TRBJ2-3; the match to TRBD2 covers 13 bases. CDR3 length equals 16 residues. Per germline, CDR1 SNHLY and CDR2 FYNNEI. Trimming cost V 5 bases and J 4 bases; bases outside gene matches: 6. CDR3 nucleotides: TGTGCCAGCAGTAAAGGACTAGCGGGAGTCTCAGATACGCAGTATTTT. It codes for CASSKGLAGVSDTQYF. Based on the CDR3 plus reference TRBV2 and TRBJ2-3, the full variable domain is EPEVTQTPSHQVTQMGQEVILRCVPISNHLYFYWYRQILGQKVEFLVSFYNNEISEKSEIFDDQFSVERPDGSNFTLKIRSTKLEDSAMYFCASSKGLAGVSDTQYFGPGTRLTVL.

The chain employs TRBV27 and TRBJ1-1; D gene unclear. Per the germline V gene, CDR1 is MNHEY and CDR2 is SMNVEV (reference sequence). This CDR3 has 14 amino acids. The ends were cut back, 5 bases at V and 3 bases at J, with 13 bases in the middle. The CDR3 sequence: CASSLDTKYTEAFF. DNA of the CDR3: TGTGCCAGCAGTCTCGACACGAAATACACTGAAGCTTTCTTT.